The 18 T cell receptor beta chains below were found in one sample sequenced in a study of blood T cell repertoires in COVID-19 (dated by TCRdb to the early 2020s). Libraries were made using the immunoSEQ multiplex PCR assay. TCRdb holds this immuneACCESS table with in-frame rearrangements only. Some clones are missing; in checked studies, unresolved V genes explain under half, and the rest has no known cause. This sample comprises under 250,000 clones, roughly 85% of them detected only once. The ten biggest clones cover approximately 8.6% of the sample. Sequenced sample: PBMCs or T cells enriched from blood (not recorded which). These TCRs come from a woman between 45 and 65 years old with acute COVID-19.

CDR3: CASSVGGGADTQYF. Written as DNA, the CDR3 is TGTGCCAGCAGCGTAGGCGGGGGGGCAGATACGCAGTATTTT. V usage is TRBV9 and J usage is TRBJ2-3, with 9 bases that match TRBD2. V shed 0 bases and J 4 bases; nucleotides not matched to a gene: 0. CDR3 length: 14 residues. In germline, CDR1 is SGDLS, CDR2 YYNGEE.

The gene calls are TRBV2 and TRBJ2-3; no clear D gene. V gave up 3 bases and J gave up 2 bases, with 9 bases separating them. The germline V gene has CDR1 SNHLY and CDR2 FYNNEI. There are 14 residues in the CDR3. The DNA for the CDR3 is TGTGCCAGCAGTGACAGTATATTCACAGATACGCAGTATTTT. Amino acid sequence: CASSDSIFTDTQYF.

This clone was seen a single time. At one end the junction does not follow the germline gene, possibly because of a read error. The genes are TRBV2 and TRBJ2-5; 13 bases match TRBD2. The CDR3 spans 14 residues. Germline V lookup: CDR1 SNHLY, CDR2 FYNNEI. CDR3 sequence reads: CASKVQRLAGGSDF. The DNA of the CDR3 is TGTGCCAGCAAAGTTCAGCGACTAGCGGGGGGTTCCGACTTC.

The V and J genes are TRBV4-3 and TRBJ1-3; D gene ambiguous. Deletions cut 4 bases from V and 2 bases from J, with 18 bases between. The CDR3 loop spans 17 amino acids. Germline V CDR1 and CDR2: LGHNA, YSLEER. The CDR3 bases are TGCGCCAGCAGCCCCCATCCCGGGGATCAAGCTGGAAACACCATATATTTT. Translation gives CASSPHPGDQAGNTIYF.

This sequence joins TRBV5-4 and TRBJ1-1; TRBD1 agrees at 7 bases. The germline V gene has CDR1 SGHNT and CDR2 YYREEE (reference sequence). V lost 5 bases, J lost 1 base, and 14 bases stayed unmatched. The CDR3 covers 17 residues. CDR3 region: CASSYEPDWTGNTEAFF. The DNA for the CDR3 is TGTGCCAGCAGTTACGAGCCCGACTGGACAGGGAACACTGAAGCTTTCTTT.

The V gene is TRBV7-2, the J gene TRBJ2-7; 11 positions agree with TRBD2. The CDR3 is made up of 16 amino acids. The germline gives CDR1 SGHTA, CDR2 FQGNSA. V shed 5 bases, J shed 6 bases, and the junction held 12 bases outside the gene matches. This CDR3 reads CASSRAFSGGAAEQYF. CDR3 DNA: TGTGCCAGCAGCCGCGCATTTAGCGGGGGGGCCGCCGAGCAGTACTTC.

The chain is built from TRBV9 and TRBJ2-1, with TRBD2 matching over 12 bases. V lost 3 bases, J lost 10 bases, and 8 bases stayed unmatched. This CDR3 has 15 amino acids. The germline CDR1 and CDR2 sequences are SGDLS and YYNGEE. CDR3 sequence reads: CASSASGGASREQFF. The CDR3 DNA reads TGTGCCAGCAGCGCTAGCGGGGGGGCCTCGAGGGAGCAGTTCTTC.

The rearrangement joins TRBV7-9 to TRBJ2-5; 7 positions agree with TRBD1. CDR3 length: 13 amino acids. Looked up from germline, CDR1 is SEHNR and CDR2 is FQNEAQ (reference sequence). The V gene end was trimmed by 5 bases and the J gene end by 4 bases; junction bases not matched to a gene: 4. DNA for the CDR3: TGTGCCAGCAGCCCCGACAGGGTAGAGACCCAGTACTTC. This codes for CASSPDRVETQYF.

The gene calls are TRBV30 and TRBJ1-5, with D hard to call. The ends were cut back, 7 bases at V and 13 bases at J, with 23 bases in the middle. The CDR3 is made up of 13 amino acids. Germline loops: CDR1 GTSNPN, CDR2 SVGIG (reference sequence). The CDR3, as DNA: TGTGCCTTCTCATTATCGGGGAGTGGAGCTCAGCATTTT. Its translation: CAFSLSGSGAQHF. Full variable domain (rest looked up from reference TRBV30 and TRBJ1-5): SQTIHQWPATLVQPVGSPLSLECTVEGTSNPNLYWYRQAAGRGLQLLFYSVGIGQISSEVPQNLSASRPQDRQFILSSKKLLLSDSGFYLCAFSLSGSGAQHFGDGTRLSIL.

The J gene is TRBJ2-2, the V gene TRBV12-5; 7 bases match TRBD1. The CDR3 runs 15 residues. Germline assignment: CDR1 LGHNT and CDR2 FRNRAP. The trim removed 4 bases at V and 3 bases at J, leaving 5 bases unmatched. CDR3 sequence (DNA): TGTGCTAGTGGTTCGAGGGGGCCGGACACCGGGGAGCTGTTTTTT. Its protein is CASGSRGPDTGELFF.

V gene TRBV6-5 combines with J gene TRBJ1-2; a possible D gene is TRBD1 (6 bases). The CDR3 spans 13 residues. The V gene's germline CDR1 is MNHEY and CDR2 SVGAGI. V was trimmed by 5 bases and J by 5 bases, leaving 12 bases between them. CDR3 DNA sequence: TGTGCCAGCAGTCAACAGGGCCGTTATGGCTACACCTTC. It encodes CASSQQGRYGYTF.

The chain recombines TRBV30 with TRBJ2-1; D is uncertain. The CDR3 spans 14 residues. Trimming removed 2 bases from V and 4 bases from J, with 12 bases in between. Germline assignment: CDR1 GTSNPN and CDR2 SVGIG (reference sequence). Here the CDR3 DNA reads TGTGCCTGGAGTTTTCAAACGGGTTACAATGAGCAGTTCTTC. This sequence encodes CAWSFQTGYNEQFF.

This chain uses TRBV7-2 with TRBJ2-3; D is possibly TRBD2 (5 bases). CDR3 length equals 17 residues. The V gene's germline CDR1 is SGHTA and CDR2 FQGNSA. Trimming took 1 base from V and 2 from J, leaving 16 bases between them. CDR3 region: CASSLGERWLYTDTQYF. The CDR3 DNA follows: TGTGCCAGCAGCTTAGGGGAGCGGTGGCTTTACACAGATACGCAGTATTTT.

The chain uses TRBV18 and TRBJ1-1; D is possibly TRBD1 (5 bases). Germline values: CDR1 KGHSH, CDR2 LQKENI. V gave up 1 base and J gave up 0 bases, with 15 bases separating them. The CDR3 length is 17 residues. The CDR3 coding sequence is TGTGCCAGCTCACCACTCCGACAGATCCAGATGAACACTGAAGCTTTCTTT. Protein product: CASSPLRQIQMNTEAFF.

This sequence joins TRBV25-1 and TRBJ2-2; D remains unclear. The V and J ends lost 7 bases and 5 bases respectively, with 8 bases between them. This CDR3 region has 12 residues. Germline lookup yields CDR1 MGHDK and CDR2 SYGVNS. The CDR3 DNA follows: TGTGCCAGCACGCGCGGAACCGGGGAGCTGTTTTTT. Its protein product is CASTRGTGELFF. The full variable domain, its missing parts supplied by reference TRBV25-1 and TRBJ2-2, is EADIYQTPRYLVIGTGKKITLECSQTMGHDKMYWYQQDPGMELHLIHYSYGVNSTEKGDLSSESTVSRIRTEHFPLTLESARPSHTSQYLCASTRGTGELFFGEGSRLTVL.

The DNA of the CDR3 is TGTGCCAGCAGCTCCGGGTCCCATCGCAATCAGCCCCAGCATTTT. As protein: CASSSGSHRNQPQHF. The chain is built from TRBV7-2 and TRBJ1-5; no reliable D call. V lost 4 bases and J lost 2, with 12 bases in between. Germline lookup yields CDR1 SGHTA and CDR2 FQGNSA. The CDR3 runs 15 residues.

This clone was counted a single time. The chain uses TRBV11-2 and TRBJ1-2; maybe TRBD1 (6 bases). CDR1 is SGHAT, CDR2 FQNNGV, per germline. The CDR3 length is 13 residues. The V end lost 5 bases, the J end lost 8 bases, and 15 bases lay between the germline ends. The CDR3 loop is CASSRTDPRGYTF. The CDR3 region has the DNA TGTGCCAGCAGCCGGACAGATCCCAGGGGCTACACCTTC.

The genes are TRBV3-1 (or the pseudogene TRBV3-2) and TRBJ1-1, with a tentative D call TRBD1 (5 bases). The V and J ends lost 0 bases and 6 bases respectively, with 11 bases between them. This CDR3 spans 14 amino acids. CDR1 LGHDT and CDR2 YNNKEL come from the germline V gene (reference sequence). CDR3 residues: CASSQDNRGSEAFF. CDR3 coding DNA: TGTGCCAGCAGCCAAGATAATCGGGGGTCTGAAGCTTTCTTT.